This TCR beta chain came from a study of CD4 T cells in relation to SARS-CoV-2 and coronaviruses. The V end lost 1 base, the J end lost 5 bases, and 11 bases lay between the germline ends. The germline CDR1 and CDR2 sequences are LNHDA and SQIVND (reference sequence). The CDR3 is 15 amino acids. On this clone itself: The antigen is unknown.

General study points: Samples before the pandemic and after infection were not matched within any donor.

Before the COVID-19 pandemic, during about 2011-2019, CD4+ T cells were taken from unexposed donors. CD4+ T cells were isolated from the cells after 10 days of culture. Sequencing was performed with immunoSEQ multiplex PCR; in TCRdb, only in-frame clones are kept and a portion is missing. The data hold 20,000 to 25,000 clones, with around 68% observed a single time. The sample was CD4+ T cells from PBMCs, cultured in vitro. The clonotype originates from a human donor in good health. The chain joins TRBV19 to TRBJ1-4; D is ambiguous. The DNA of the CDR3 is TGTGCCAGTAGTATAGCTGTCTACCGGAATGAAAAACTGTTTTTT. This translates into CASSIAVYRNEKLFF.